A selection of T cell receptor beta chains follows, all from one sample in a study of CD8+ T cells in alopecia areata. This table comes from immunoSEQ multiplex PCR, and its TCRdb copy is limited to in-frame clones, with some not included. The sample includes around 140,000 clones, about 51% seen only once; the top ten take about 16%. This sample comprised CD8+ T cells sorted from blood, obtained at week 4, from a patient treated with tofacitinib. The origin of the receptors is a human donor with alopecia areata. CDR3s include the opening cysteine and the closing phenylalanine or tryptophan. D genes are given only for firm matches. Expanded clones are given a class, and other clones once, few, many or no size at all.

J	size	V	D	CDR3	DNA
TRBJ2-7	.	TRBV5-1	TRBD1	CASSLSLGQRAYEQYF	TGCGCCAGCAGCTTGTCTTTGGGACAGAGAGCCTACGAGCAGTACTTC
TRBJ2-1	.	TRBV10-3	.	CAISDYDHYNEQFF	TGTGCCATCAGTGATTACGACCATTACAATGAGCAGTTCTTC
TRBJ2-7	.	TRBV29-1	TRBD1	CSVVGDRGSYEQYF	TGCAGCGTTGTAGGGGACAGGGGCTCCTACGAGCAGTACTTC
TRBJ2-5	.	TRBV7-6	.	CASSFREKGYGETQYF	TGTGCCAGCAGCTTCCGAGAGAAAGGCTATGGGGAGACCCAGTACTTC
TRBJ2-1	.	TRBV13	.	CASSLAGYNEQFF	TGTGCCAGCAGCTTAGCAGGGTACAATGAGCAGTTCTTC
TRBJ1-5	.	TRBV30	.	CAWSGPGGPGPSYSNQPQHF	TGTGCCTGGAGTGGGCCTGGAGGACCCGGGCCCTCTTATAGCAATCAGCCCCAGCATTTT
TRBJ1-2	.	TRBV4-1	.	CASSQDPTRNYGYTF	TGCGCCAGCAGCCAAGATCCCACAAGAAACTATGGCTACACCTTC
TRBJ2-6	.	TRBV19	.	CASTRDDSGANVLTF	TGTGCCAGTACCCGGGACGACTCTGGGGCCAACGTCCTGACTTTC
TRBJ2-1	.	TRBV25-1	TRBD1	CASSEWDREGLVEQFF	TGTGCCAGCAGTGAATGGGACAGAGAGGGCCTTGTTGAGCAGTTCTTC
TRBJ2-7	.	TRBV11-2	.	CASSLLSSYEQYF	TGTGCCAGCAGCTTACTCAGCTCCTACGAGCAGTACTTC
TRBJ2-3	few	TRBV7-8	.	CASSRPRSGARTDTQYF	TGTGCCAGCAGCCGCCCCCGGTCGGGGGCGAGGACAGATACGCAGTATTTT
TRBJ2-5	.	TRBV6-5	.	CASSYVGGEETQYF	TGTGCCAGCAGTTACGTGGGTGGAGAAGAGACCCAGTACTTC
TRBJ2-1	few	TRBV15	TRBD2	CATSSDDGGTDEQFF	TGTGCCACCAGCAGTGACGACGGGGGGACGGATGAGCAGTTCTTC
TRBJ2-7	.	TRBV7-9	TRBD1	CASSTGQTIYEQYF	TGTGCCAGCAGCACGGGACAGACGATCTACGAGCAGTACTTC
TRBJ1-4	.	TRBV2	.	CASSRVSNEKLFF	TGTGCCAGCAGCAGGGTCTCTAATGAAAAACTGTTTTTT
TRBJ2-1	.	TRBV29-1	TRBD1	CSVGTGVYNEQFF	TGCAGCGTCGGGACAGGGGTCTACAATGAGCAGTTCTTC
TRBJ1-5	few	TRBV7-9	.	CASSLAVGNQPQHF	TGTGCCAGCAGCTTAGCGGTGGGGAATCAGCCCCAGCATTTT
TRBJ1-2	.	TRBV15	.	CATSSPPTGLRGYTF	TGTGCCACCAGCAGTCCCCCCACAGGGTTGAGGGGCTACACCTTC
TRBJ2-7	.	TRBV4-2	TRBD1	CASSEGQGNSYEQYF	TGTGCCAGCAGCGAGGGACAGGGGAATTCCTACGAGCAGTACTTC
TRBJ2-7	.	TRBV4-2	.	CASSQDHAYEQYF	TGTGCCAGCAGCCAAGATCATGCATACGAGCAGTACTTC
TRBJ1-1	.	TRBV30	TRBD1	CAWSFIQGPDTEAFF	TGTGCCTGGAGTTTCATACAGGGGCCGGACACTGAAGCTTTCTTT
TRBJ2-4	.	TRBV4-1	TRBD1	CASSQDRDRGNIQYF	TGCGCCAGCAGCCAAGATCGTGACAGGGGTAACATTCAGTACTTC
TRBJ2-2	.	TRBV6-5	.	CASSYSGGELFF	TGTGCCAGCAGTTACTCTGGCGGGGAGCTGTTTTTT
TRBJ1-5	.	TRBV30	.	CAWSLVDRNQPQHF	TGTGCCTGGAGTTTGGTTGATCGCAATCAGCCCCAGCATTTT
TRBJ2-1	few	TRBV27	TRBD1	CASSWTGGSRDEQFF	TGTGCCAGCAGTTGGACAGGGGGCTCTAGGGATGAGCAGTTCTTC
TRBJ2-7	.	TRBV11-1	.	CASSFEGSSYEQYF	TGTGCCAGCAGCTTCGAGGGATCCTCCTACGAGCAGTACTTC
TRBJ1-2	once	TRBV5-6	.	CASTEQGNYGYTF	TGTGCCAGCACCGAACAGGGTAACTATGGCTACACCTTC
TRBJ2-7	.	TRBV11-2	TRBD1	CASSLAQGAAYEQYF	TGTGCCAGCAGCTTAGCTCAGGGGGCAGCCTACGAGCAGTACTTC
TRBJ1-5	once	TRBV9	.	CASSVGAINQPQHF	TGTGCCAGCAGCGTAGGGGCCATCAATCAGCCCCAGCATTTT
TRBJ2-7	.	TRBV7-8	.	CASSLLDLAYEQYF	TGTGCCAGCAGCTTATTGGACCTCGCCTACGAGCAGTACTTC
TRBJ2-7	few	TRBV13	TRBD1	CASSFPDRHYEQYF	TGTGCCAGCAGCTTCCCGGACAGGCACTACGAGCAGTACTTC
TRBJ1-1	.	TRBV6-5	TRBD1	CASSQGQPPEAFF	TGTGCCAGCAGCCAGGGACAGCCCCCTGAAGCTTTCTTT
TRBJ1-4	.	TRBV7-2	.	CASSPGARDNEKLFF	TGTGCCAGCAGCCCCGGGGCTCGGGATAATGAAAAACTGTTTTTT
TRBJ2-1	.	TRBV29-1	TRBD1	CSVEPFQGAINEQFF	TGCAGCGTTGAACCATTCCAGGGGGCCATCAATGAGCAGTTCTTC
TRBJ2-7	.	TRBV9	TRBD1	CASSPRQGKIHEQYF	TGTGCCAGCAGCCCGAGACAGGGTAAAATCCACGAGCAGTACTTC
TRBJ2-7	.	TRBV6-5	TRBD1	CASSYSGTAYEQYF	TGTGCCAGCAGTTATTCCGGGACAGCCTACGAGCAGTACTTC
TRBJ2-7	few	TRBV4-2	.	CASSQASNYEQYF	TGTGCCAGCAGCCAAGCGTCTAACTACGAGCAGTACTTC
TRBJ1-1	few	TRBV7-9	.	CASSFEEGDTEAFF	TGTGCCAGCAGCTTCGAAGAGGGCGACACTGAAGCTTTCTTT
TRBJ2-2	few	TRBV13	TRBD1	CASSPGTGNTGELFF	TGTGCCAGCAGCCCCGGGACAGGGAACACCGGGGAGCTGTTTTTT
TRBJ2-7	.	TRBV27	.	CASSFLGPGPNYEQYF	TGTGCCAGCAGTTTCTTAGGCCCGGGACCGAACTACGAGCAGTACTTC
TRBJ2-7	.	TRBV7-8	.	CASSGGLHEQYF	TGTGCCAGCAGCGGAGGACTTCACGAGCAGTACTTC
TRBJ2-7	few	TRBV4-1	.	CASSQERGQGRTYEQYF	TGCGCCAGCAGCCAAGAAAGAGGGCAGGGAAGGACCTACGAGCAGTACTTC
TRBJ2-7	.	TRBV18	TRBD2	CASSPGTSSYEQYF	TGTGCCAGCTCACCAGGGACTAGTTCTTACGAGCAGTACTTC
TRBJ2-7	few	TRBV30	TRBD1	CAWSLTGVSYEQYF	TGTGCCTGGAGCCTCACAGGGGTCTCCTACGAGCAGTACTTC
TRBJ2-7	.	TRBV27	TRBD1	CASSQGTGGTYEQYF	TGTGCCAGCAGTCAGGGGACAGGGGGTACCTACGAGCAGTACTTC
TRBJ2-1	.	TRBV7-8	.	CASTLDYNEQFF	TGTGCCAGCACCCTCGACTACAATGAGCAGTTCTTC